This T cell receptor beta chain emerged from a study of blood T cell repertoires in COVID-19. As for the study in general: PBMCs, B-cell-depleted T cells, or T cells were the source of the cDNA or gDNA that made up the material.

This CDR3 comprises 17 residues. Germline-derived CDR1 and CDR2 are SGHNT and YYREEE (reference sequence). J lost 2 bases, V lost 4 bases, and 14 bases had no gene match. Produced via immunoSEQ multiplex PCR; TCRdb's table is partial and in-frame only. The table shows about 170,000 clones, with approximately 80% occurring only once. The sequence was obtained from a woman in her 70s with COVID-19, enrolled during active disease. The sample was peripheral blood. This chain uses TRBV5-4 with TRBJ2-5; TRBD1 agrees at 7 bases. This chain's CDR3 is CASSLEKGAGQQETQYF. The CDR3 DNA follows: TGTGCCAGCAGCCTAGAAAAGGGGGCAGGGCAACAAGAGACCCAGTACTTC.